These 13 T cell receptor beta chains share one sample of origin, sequenced in a study of OX40 agonist ivuxolimab in advanced cancers. Clones were sequenced by immunoSEQ multiplex PCR, and TCRdb holds only the in-frame ones, with some missing. The data show fewer than 80,000 clones, 85% to 90% seen once. The specimen was CD4+ or CD8+ T cells sorted from blood, collected in a trial of the OX40 agonist ivuxolimab. These receptors all come from an adult with an advanced solid tumor such as melanoma, head and neck, liver or kidney cancer.

The V call is TRBV11-2, the J call TRBJ1-2; D gene uncertain. The CDR3 has 15 residues. Trimming took 2 bases from V and 4 from J, leaving 14 bases between them. In germline, CDR1 is SGHAT, CDR2 FQNNGV. CDR3 in DNA: TGTGCCAGCAGCTTACCCATCACAGAGCCCTATGGCTACACCTTC. Translation gives CASSLPITEPYGYTF.

The J gene is TRBJ2-2, the V gene TRBV27; 10 nucleotides align to TRBD2. The length of the CDR3 is 15 residues. Germline V lookup: CDR1 MNHEY, CDR2 SMNVEV (reference sequence). V was clipped by 6 bases and J by 6 bases; unmatched bases: 7. The CDR3, as DNA: TGTGCCAGCAGCCTTCTAGCGGGAGAGTCCGGGGAGCTGTTTTTT. This sequence encodes CASSLLAGESGELFF.

The chain combines TRBV29-1 with TRBJ2-3, with 8 bases identical to TRBD1. V trimming: 1 base; J trimming: 0 bases; junction bases outside the gene matches: 15. The CDR3 loop spans 19 amino acids. CDR1 is SQVTM and CDR2 is ANQGSEA in the germline V gene. The CDR3 nucleotides read TGCAGCGTTGAAGGGATTCTCGTCACGGGACAGGAAAGCACAGATACGCAGTATTTT. Translation: CSVEGILVTGQESTDTQYF.

The chain recombines TRBV19 with TRBJ2-1, with D maybe TRBD2 (6 bases). CDR3 length equals 13 residues. Per the germline V gene, CDR1 is LNHDA and CDR2 is SQIVND (reference sequence). V lost 5 bases and J lost 5, with 10 bases in between. The CDR3 coding sequence is TGTGCCAGTAGTTGGGGGGTACACAATGAGCAGTTCTTC. It specifies CASSWGVHNEQFF.

A single count supports this clone. The CDR3 here is CASSYDQDTIYF. For the CDR3, the DNA is TGTGCCAGCAGTTACGACCAGGACACCATATATTTT. The rearrangement uses TRBV28 and TRBJ1-3; D gene unclear. The CDR3 totals 12 residues. Germline V CDR1 and CDR2: MDHEN, SYDVKM. V dropped 4 bases and J dropped 8 bases, with 9 bases sitting between them.

V is TRBV4-3 and J is TRBJ1-2; the D gene is possibly TRBD1 (5 bases). The germline V and J ends were trimmed by 4 bases and 4 bases, with 16 bases remaining between them. Germline V gene lookup returns CDR1 LGHNA and CDR2 YSLEER. The CDR3 extends over 15 amino acids. CDR3: CASSPNLGLSYGYTF. CDR3 sequence (DNA): TGCGCCAGCAGCCCTAACTTGGGACTGAGCTATGGCTACACCTTC.

As regards this clone: A junction boundary mismatches the germline segment, possibly from a read error. The chain employs TRBV11-2 and TRBJ2-1, with 7 bases lining up with TRBD1. Germline CDR1 and CDR2: SGHAT and FQNNGV. The CDR3 totals 16 residues. CDR3 DNA: TGTGCCAGCAGCCAGGGGGTGGCGGTGCTCTACGATGAGCAGTTCTTC. It yields the protein CASSQGVAVLYDEQFF.

The chain uses TRBV6-5 and TRBJ1-1, with D possibly TRBD1 on 6 matching bases. The V end lost 2 bases, the J end lost 1 base, and 14 bases lay between the germline ends. The CDR3 is 16 amino acids. Looked up from germline, CDR1 is MNHEY and CDR2 is SVGAGI. CDR3 sequence: CASSYTWDTENTEAFF. The CDR3 nucleotides are TGTGCCAGCAGTTACACTTGGGACACTGAGAACACTGAAGCTTTCTTT.

This clone was seen a few times. J is TRBJ1-5 and V is TRBV6-6; D perhaps matches TRBD1 (6 bases). The CDR3 is made up of 13 amino acids. Germline CDR1 MNHNY, CDR2 SVGAGI (reference sequence). Deletions cut 6 bases from V and 6 bases from J, with 12 bases between. CDR3 nucleotide sequence: TGTGCCAGCAGCGTGGGACAAGGTCAGCCCCAGCATTTT. It encodes CASSVGQGQPQHF.

The chain is built from TRBV4-3 and TRBJ2-7; 8 bases agree with TRBD2. CDR3 length: 13 residues. Germline assignment: CDR1 LGHNA and CDR2 YSLEER. The V gene end was trimmed by 2 bases and the J gene end by 5 bases; junction bases not matched to a gene: 2. This CDR3 is CASSQYSGNEQYF. CDR3 nucleotide sequence: TGCGCCAGCAGCCAATATAGCGGGAACGAGCAGTACTTC.

The chain uses TRBV19 and TRBJ1-5; a weak D match, TRBD1 (5 bases). The CDR3 is 18 residues long. V was clipped by 3 bases and J by 0 bases, with 18 bases between them. Germline loops: CDR1 LNHDA, CDR2 SQIVND (reference sequence). In DNA, the CDR3 is TGTGCCAGTAGTATCGACATTTTACAGGCTTATAGCAATCAGCCCCAGCATTTT. This translates into CASSIDILQAYSNQPQHF.

By share, this clone ranks as medium-sized (0.01 to 0.1%). The V call is TRBV9, the J call TRBJ2-5, with D tentatively TRBD1 or TRBD2 (5 bases each). Germline loops: CDR1 SGDLS, CDR2 YYNGEE. This CDR3 is 15 amino acids long. Trimming shortened V by 0 bases and J by 9 bases, and 18 bases separated the two germline ends. CDR3 sequence reads: CASSVALRDRQAQYF. CDR3 DNA sequence: TGTGCCAGCAGCGTAGCCCTCCGGGACCGCCAAGCCCAGTACTTC.

This rearrangement joins TRBV19 to TRBJ1-2; D remains unclear. CDR1 is LNHDA and CDR2 is SQIVND in the germline V gene (reference sequence). The CDR3 extends over 16 amino acids. Trimming removed 5 bases at V and 6 bases at J, with 22 bases between. The CDR3: CASSDHVGSTGHGYTF. The CDR3 DNA reads as TGTGCCAGTAGTGATCACGTGGGGTCTACTGGGCATGGCTACACCTTC. The full variable domain, with the rest looked up from reference TRBV19 and TRBJ1-2, is DGGITQSPKYLFRKEGQNVTLSCEQNLNHDAMYWYRQDPGQGLRLIYYSQIVNDFQKGDIAEGYSVSREKKESFPLTVTSAQKNPTAFYLCASSDHVGSTGHGYTFGSGTRLTVV.